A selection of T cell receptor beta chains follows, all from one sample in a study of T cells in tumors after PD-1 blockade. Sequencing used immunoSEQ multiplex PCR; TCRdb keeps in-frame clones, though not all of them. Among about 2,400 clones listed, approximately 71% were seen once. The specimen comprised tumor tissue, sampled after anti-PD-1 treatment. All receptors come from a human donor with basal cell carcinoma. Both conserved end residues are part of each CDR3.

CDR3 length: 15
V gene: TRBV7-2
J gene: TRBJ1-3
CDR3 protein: CASRPTGSSGNTIYF

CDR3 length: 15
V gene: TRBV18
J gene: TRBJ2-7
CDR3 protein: CASSPGTHMSYEQYF

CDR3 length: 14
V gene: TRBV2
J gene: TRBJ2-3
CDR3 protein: CASNLAGITDTQYF

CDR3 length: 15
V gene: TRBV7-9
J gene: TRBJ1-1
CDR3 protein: CASSWGTEGTTEAFF

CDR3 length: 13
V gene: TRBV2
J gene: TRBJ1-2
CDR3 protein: CASSARTGEGYTF

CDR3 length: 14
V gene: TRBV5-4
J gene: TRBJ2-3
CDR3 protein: CASSPRLVGDTQYF

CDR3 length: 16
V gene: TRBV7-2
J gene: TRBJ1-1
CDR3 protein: CASSSRTGGVGTEAFF

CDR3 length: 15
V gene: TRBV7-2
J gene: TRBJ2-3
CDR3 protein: CASSLVGQARDTQYF

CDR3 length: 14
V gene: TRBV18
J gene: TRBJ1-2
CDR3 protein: CASSPSPQGRGYTF

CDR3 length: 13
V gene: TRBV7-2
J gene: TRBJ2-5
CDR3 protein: CASSPRGAETQYF

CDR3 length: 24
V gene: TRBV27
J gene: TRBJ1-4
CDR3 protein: CASSLYPSTGGRGQGVLANEKLFF

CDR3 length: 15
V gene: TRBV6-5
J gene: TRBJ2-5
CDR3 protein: CASSYSGQVQETQYF

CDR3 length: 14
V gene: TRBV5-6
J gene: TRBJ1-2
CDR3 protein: CASSRQGANYGYTF

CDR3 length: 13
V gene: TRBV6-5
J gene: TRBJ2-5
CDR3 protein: CASSPSGQETQYF

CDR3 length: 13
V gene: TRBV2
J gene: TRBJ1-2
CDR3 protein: CASKGRGLYGYTF

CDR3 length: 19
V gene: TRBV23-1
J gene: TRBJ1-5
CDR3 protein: CASSRQGPHPLNSNQPQHF

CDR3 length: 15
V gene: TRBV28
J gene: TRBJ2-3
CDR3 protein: CASSGRGRKTDTQYF

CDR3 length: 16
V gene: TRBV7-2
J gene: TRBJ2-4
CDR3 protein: CASSPHPSGGRGIQYF